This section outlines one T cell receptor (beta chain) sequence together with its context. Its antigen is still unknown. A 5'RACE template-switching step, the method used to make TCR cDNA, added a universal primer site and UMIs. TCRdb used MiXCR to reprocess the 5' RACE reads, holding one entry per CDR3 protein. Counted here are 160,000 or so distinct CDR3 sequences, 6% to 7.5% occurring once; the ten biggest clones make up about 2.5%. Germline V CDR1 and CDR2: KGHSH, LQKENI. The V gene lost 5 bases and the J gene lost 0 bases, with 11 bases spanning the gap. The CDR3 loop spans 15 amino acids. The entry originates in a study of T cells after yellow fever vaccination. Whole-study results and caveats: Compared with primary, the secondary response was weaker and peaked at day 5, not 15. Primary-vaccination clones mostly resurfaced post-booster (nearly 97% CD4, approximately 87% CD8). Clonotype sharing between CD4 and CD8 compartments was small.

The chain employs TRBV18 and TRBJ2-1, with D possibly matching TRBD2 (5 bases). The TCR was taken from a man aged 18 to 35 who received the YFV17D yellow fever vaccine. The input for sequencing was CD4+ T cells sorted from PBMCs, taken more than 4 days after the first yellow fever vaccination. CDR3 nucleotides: TGTGCCAGCTCATCTTGGACTCTCTCCTACAATGAGCAGTTCTTC. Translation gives CASSSWTLSYNEQFF.